The sequence of this TCR beta chain was determined in a study of radiation and T cells in renal cell carcinoma. Libraries were prepared by immunoSEQ multiplex PCR; TCRdb keeps only in-frame clonotypes and omits some of them. The sample records 60,000 to 80,000 clones, about 80% being singletons. This clone was seen just once. Time point denoted: blood 2 weeks post-SBRT. Specified treatment: 15 Gy SBRT to primary tumor, nephrectomy 4 weeks later. Germline V gene data show CDR1 as SGDLS and CDR2 as YYNGEE. The CDR3 runs 14 residues. V was shortened by 2 bases and J by 2 bases, with 10 bases between the two germline ends.

The material was blood, obtained from a patient whose treatment included radiotherapy and nephrectomy. This clonotype was sampled from a man aged 55 to 69 with renal cell carcinoma. The rearrangement joins TRBV9 to TRBJ2-5; tentatively, D is TRBD2 (7 bases). CDR3 in amino acids: CASSVGGQQETQYF. In DNA form, the CDR3 reads TGTGCCAGCAGCGTGGGGGGGCAACAAGAGACCCAGTACTTC. The full variable domain, in which reference TRBV9 and TRBJ2-5 provide the parts outside the CDR3, is DSGVTQTPKHLITATGQRVTLRCSPRSGDLSVYWYQQSLDQGLQFLIQYYNGEERAKGNILERFSAQQFPDLHSELNLSSLELGDSALYFCASSVGGQQETQYFGPGTRLLVL.